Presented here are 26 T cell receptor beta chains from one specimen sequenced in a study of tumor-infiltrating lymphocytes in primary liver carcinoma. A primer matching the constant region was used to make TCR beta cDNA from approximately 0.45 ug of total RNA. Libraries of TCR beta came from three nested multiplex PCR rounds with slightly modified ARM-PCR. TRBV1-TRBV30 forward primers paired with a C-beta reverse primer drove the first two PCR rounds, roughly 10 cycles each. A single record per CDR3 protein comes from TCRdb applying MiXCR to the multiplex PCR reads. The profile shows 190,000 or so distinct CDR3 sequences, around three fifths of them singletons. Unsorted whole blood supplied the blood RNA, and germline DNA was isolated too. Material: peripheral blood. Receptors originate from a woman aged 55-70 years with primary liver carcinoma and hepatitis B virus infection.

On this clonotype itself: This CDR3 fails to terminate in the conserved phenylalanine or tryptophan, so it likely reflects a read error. The CDR3 here is CASSQGQGGPYEQYI. CDR3 sequence (DNA): TGTGCCAGCAGCCAAGGCCAGGGGGGGCCTTACGAGCAGTACATC. The V gene is TRBV4-2, the J gene TRBJ2-7; D could derive from TRBD1 or TRBD2 (7 bases each). Germline V gene lookup returns CDR1 LGHNA and CDR2 YNFKEQ. The CDR3 loop spans 15 amino acids. The ends were cut back, 1 base at V and 4 bases at J, with 14 bases in the middle.

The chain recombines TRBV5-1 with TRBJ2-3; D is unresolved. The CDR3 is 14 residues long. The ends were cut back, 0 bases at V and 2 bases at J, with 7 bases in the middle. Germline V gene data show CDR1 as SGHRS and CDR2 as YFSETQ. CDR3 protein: CASSLDRTTDTQYF. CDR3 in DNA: TGCGCCAGCAGCTTGGACAGAACCACAGATACGCAGTATTTT.

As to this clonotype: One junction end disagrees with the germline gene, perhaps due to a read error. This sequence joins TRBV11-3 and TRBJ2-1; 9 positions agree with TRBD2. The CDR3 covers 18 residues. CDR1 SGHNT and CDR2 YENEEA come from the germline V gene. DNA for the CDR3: TGTGCCAGCTGCTTAGGTCAAGGCGGGAGGGCCGGCTACAACGAGCAGTCCTTC. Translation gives CASCLGQGGRAGYNEQSF.

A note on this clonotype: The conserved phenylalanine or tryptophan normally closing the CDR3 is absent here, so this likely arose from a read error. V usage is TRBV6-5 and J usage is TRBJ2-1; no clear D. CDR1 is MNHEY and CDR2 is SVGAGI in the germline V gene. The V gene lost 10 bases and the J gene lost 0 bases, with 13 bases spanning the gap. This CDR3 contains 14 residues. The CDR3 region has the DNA TGTGCCAACAGCCGAAGGAGCTCCTACAATGAGCAGTTCCTC. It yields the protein CANSRRSSYNEQFL.

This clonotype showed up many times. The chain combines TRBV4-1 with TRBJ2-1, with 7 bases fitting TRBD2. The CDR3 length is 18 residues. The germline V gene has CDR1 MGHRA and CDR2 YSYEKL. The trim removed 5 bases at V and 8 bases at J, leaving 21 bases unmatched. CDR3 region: CASSEGDGAGMVLDEQFF. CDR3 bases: TGCGCCAGCAGCGAAGGGGACGGAGCGGGAATGGTCTTAGATGAGCAGTTCTTC.

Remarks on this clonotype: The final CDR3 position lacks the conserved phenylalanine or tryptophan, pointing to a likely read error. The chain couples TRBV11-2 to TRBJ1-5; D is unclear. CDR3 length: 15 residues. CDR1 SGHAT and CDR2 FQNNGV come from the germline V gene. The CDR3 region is CANSLDPCYNQPQHV. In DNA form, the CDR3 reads TGTGCCAACAGCTTAGACCCCTGTTACAATCAGCCCCAGCATGTT.

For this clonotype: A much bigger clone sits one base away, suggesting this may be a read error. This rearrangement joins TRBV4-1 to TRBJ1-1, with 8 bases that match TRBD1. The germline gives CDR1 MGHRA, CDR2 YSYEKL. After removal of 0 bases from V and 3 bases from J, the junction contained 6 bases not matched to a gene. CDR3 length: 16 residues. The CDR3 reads CASSQDRLQGDTEAFF. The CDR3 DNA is TGCGCCAGCAGCCAAGATCGGTTACAGGGGGACACTGAAGCTTTCTTT.

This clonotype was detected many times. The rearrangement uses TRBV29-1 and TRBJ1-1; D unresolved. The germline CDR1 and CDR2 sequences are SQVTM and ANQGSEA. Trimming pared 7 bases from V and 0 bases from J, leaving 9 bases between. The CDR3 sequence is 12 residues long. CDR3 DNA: TGCAGCGGCGGAGGTATGAACACTGAAGCTTTCTTT. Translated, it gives CSGGGMNTEAFF.

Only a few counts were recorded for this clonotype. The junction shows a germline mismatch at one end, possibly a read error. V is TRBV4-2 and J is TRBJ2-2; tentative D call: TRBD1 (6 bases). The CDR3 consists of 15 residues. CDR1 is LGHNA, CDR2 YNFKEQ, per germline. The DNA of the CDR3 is TGTGCCAGCAGCCAAGACAGGGGTGATACCGGGGAGCTGCTTTTT. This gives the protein CASSQDRGDTGELLF.

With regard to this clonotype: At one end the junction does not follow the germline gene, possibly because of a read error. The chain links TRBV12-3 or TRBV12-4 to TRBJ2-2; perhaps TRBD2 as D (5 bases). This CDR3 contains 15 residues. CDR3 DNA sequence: TGTGCCAGCAGTTTAGGAGGGCCCGGCACCGGGGAGCTGTCTTTT. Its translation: CASSLGGPGTGELSF.

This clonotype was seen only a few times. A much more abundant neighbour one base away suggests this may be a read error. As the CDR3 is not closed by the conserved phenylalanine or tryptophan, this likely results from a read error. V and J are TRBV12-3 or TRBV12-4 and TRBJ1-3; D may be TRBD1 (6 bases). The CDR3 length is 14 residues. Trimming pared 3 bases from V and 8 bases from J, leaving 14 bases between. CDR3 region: CASSFWGASDTIYL. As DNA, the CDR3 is TGTGCCAGCAGTTTTTGGGGGGCTTCGGACACCATATATCTT.

Written as DNA, the CDR3 is TGTGCCAGCACCCGCTTGGGGACTAGCCCGGCCGGGGAGCTGTTTTTT. This encodes CASTRLGTSPAGELFF. The J gene is TRBJ2-2, the V gene TRBV6-1; 9 bases agree with TRBD2. Germline CDR1 and CDR2: MNHNS and SASEGT. Trimming at V came to 7 bases and at J to 6 bases, leaving 12 bases not matched to a gene. The CDR3 sequence is 16 residues long.

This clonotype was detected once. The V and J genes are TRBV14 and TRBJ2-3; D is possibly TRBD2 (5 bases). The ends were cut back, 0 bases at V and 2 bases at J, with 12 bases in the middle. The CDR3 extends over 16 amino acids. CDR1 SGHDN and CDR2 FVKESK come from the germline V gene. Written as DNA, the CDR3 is TGTGCCAGCAGCCAAGATTCAGGACTCAACACAGATACGCAGTATTTT. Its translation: CASSQDSGLNTDTQYF.

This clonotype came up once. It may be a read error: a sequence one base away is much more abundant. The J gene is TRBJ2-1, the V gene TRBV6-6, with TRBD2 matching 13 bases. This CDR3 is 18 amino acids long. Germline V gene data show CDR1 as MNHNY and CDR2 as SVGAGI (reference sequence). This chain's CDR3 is CAGSYTSGTSGKYNEQFF. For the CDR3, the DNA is TGTGCCGGCAGTTACACCTCCGGGACTAGCGGGAAATACAATGAGCAGTTCTTC.

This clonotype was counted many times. CDR3 sequence (DNA): TGCAGCGTTGTGGGACAGCCGAACACTGAAGCTTTCTTT. Amino acids: CSVVGQPNTEAFF. The V gene is TRBV29-1, the J gene TRBJ1-1, with 7 bases aligning to TRBD1. This CDR3 has 13 residues. The V gene's germline CDR1 is SQVTM and CDR2 ANQGSEA. V lost 4 bases, J lost 1 base, and 3 bases stayed unmatched.

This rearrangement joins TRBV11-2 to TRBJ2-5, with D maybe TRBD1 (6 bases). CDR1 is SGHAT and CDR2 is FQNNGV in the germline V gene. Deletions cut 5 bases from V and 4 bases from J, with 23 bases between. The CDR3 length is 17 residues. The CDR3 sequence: CASSLTGTLTPRETQYF. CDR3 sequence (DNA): TGTGCCAGCAGCCTAACCGGGACACTCACCCCCCGAGAGACCCAGTACTTC.

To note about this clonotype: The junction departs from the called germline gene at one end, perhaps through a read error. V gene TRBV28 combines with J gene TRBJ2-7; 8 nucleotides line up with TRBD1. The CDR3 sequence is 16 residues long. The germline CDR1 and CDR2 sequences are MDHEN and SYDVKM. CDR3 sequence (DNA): TGTGCCAGGAGTTTTGATGGGACAGGATTTACCTACGAGCAGTACTTC. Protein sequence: CARSFDGTGFTYEQYF.

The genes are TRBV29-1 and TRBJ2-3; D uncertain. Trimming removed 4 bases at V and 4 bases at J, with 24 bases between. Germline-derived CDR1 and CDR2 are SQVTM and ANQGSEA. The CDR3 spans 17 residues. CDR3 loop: CSVGQAPDGSLADTQYF. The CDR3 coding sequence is TGCAGCGTTGGGCAAGCCCCGGACGGAAGCCTCGCAGATACGCAGTATTTT.

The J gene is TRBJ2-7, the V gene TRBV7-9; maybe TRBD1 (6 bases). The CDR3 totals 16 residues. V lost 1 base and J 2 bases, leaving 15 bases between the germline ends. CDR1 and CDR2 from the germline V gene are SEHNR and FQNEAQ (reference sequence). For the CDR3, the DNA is TGTGCCAGCAGCTTAGTGGGGACATCTTATACCTACGAGCAGTACTTC. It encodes CASSLVGTSYTYEQYF.

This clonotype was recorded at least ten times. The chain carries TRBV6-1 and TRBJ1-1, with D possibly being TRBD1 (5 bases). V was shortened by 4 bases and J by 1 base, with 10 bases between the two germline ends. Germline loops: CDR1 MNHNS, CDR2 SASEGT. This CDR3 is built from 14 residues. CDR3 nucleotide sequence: TGTGCCAGCAGTGTTCGGGGACCGAACACTGAAGCTTTCTTT. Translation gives CASSVRGPNTEAFF.

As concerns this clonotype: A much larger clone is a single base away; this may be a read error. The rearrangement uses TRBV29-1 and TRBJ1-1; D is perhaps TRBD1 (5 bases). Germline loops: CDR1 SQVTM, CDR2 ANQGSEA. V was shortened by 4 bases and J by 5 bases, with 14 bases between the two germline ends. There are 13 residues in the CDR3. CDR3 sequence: CSVGFNGGTEAFF. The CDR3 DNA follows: TGCAGCGTTGGGTTCAACGGGGGTACTGAAGCTTTCTTT.

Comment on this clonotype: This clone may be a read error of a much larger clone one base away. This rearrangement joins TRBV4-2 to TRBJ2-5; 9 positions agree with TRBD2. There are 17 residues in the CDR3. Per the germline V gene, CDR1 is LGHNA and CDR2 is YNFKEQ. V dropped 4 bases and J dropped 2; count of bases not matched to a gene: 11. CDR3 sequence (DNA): TGTGCCAGCAGCCGAGATCTGGCGGGAGGGTGGCAAGAGACCCAGTACTTC. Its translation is CASSRDLAGGWQETQYF.

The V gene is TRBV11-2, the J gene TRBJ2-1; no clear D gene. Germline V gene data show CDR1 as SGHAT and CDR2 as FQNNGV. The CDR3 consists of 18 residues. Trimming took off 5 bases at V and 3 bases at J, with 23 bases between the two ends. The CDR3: CASSPLGVKAGLYNEQFF. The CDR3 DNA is TGTGCCAGCAGCCCCTTAGGTGTAAAAGCAGGCCTCTACAATGAGCAGTTCTTC.

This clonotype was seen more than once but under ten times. As DNA, the CDR3 is TGTGCCTGGGACAGGGGGCTGTCTGGGGCCAACGTCCTGACTTTC. Its protein is CAWDRGLSGANVLTF. V and J are TRBV30 and TRBJ2-6; the match to TRBD1 covers 10 bases. Trimming at V came to 5 bases and at J to 1 base, leaving 2 bases not matched to a gene. This CDR3 is 15 amino acids long. From germline, CDR1 is GTSNPN and CDR2 SVGIG (reference sequence).

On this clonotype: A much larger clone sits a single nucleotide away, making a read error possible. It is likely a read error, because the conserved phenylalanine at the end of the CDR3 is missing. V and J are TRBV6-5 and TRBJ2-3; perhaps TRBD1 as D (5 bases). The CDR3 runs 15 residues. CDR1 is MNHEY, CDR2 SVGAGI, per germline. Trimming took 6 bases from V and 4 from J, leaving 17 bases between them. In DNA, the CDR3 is TGTGCCAGCAGCCGGACGCAGGGTATTGCAGATACGCAGTATTCT. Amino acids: CASSRTQGIADTQYS.

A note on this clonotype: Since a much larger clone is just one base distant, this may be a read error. CDR3 sequence (DNA): TGTGCCAGCAGGTCGGGCTATAATTCACCCCTCCACTTT. This codes for CASRSGYNSPLHF. V usage is TRBV6-1 and J usage is TRBJ1-6; the D is unclear. Trimming removed 6 bases at V and 3 bases at J, with 6 bases between. The CDR3 has 13 amino acids. From germline, CDR1 is MNHNS and CDR2 SASEGT.